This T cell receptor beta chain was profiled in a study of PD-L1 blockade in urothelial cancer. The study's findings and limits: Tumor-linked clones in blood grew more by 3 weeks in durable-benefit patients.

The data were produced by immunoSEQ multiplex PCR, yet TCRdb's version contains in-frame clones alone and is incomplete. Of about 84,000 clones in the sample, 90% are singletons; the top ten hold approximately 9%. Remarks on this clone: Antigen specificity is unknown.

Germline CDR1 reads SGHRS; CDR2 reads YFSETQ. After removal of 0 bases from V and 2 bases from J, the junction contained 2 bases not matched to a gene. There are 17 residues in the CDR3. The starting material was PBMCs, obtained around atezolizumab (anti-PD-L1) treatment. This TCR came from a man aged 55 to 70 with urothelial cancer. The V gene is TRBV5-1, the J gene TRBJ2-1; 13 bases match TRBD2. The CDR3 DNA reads TGCGCCAGCAGCTTGGCTACTAGCGGGAGGGCCTACAATGAGCAGTTCTTC. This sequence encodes CASSLATSGRAYNEQFF.